These T cell receptor beta chains were read from a single sample in a study of T cells after yellow fever vaccination. TCRdb reprocessed the 5' RACE reads via MiXCR and lists one record per CDR3 protein. This table holds about 220,000 distinct CDR3 sequences, 3% to 4% found once. The sequences come from CD4+ T cells sorted from PBMCs, collected 10 days after the yellow fever booster vaccination. The origin of the receptors is a man between 18 and 35 years old who received the YFV17D yellow fever vaccine. Each CDR3 is given with its conserved first and last residue. D genes are given only for firm matches. Size values are once, few and many counts, or a class for expanded clones, and some rows have none.

abundance	d_gene	v_gene	j_gene	CDR3aa	CDR3nt
many	.	TRBV11-2	TRBJ2-5	CASSHHPAKKETQYF	TGTGCCAGCAGCCACCATCCGGCTAAAAAAGAGACCCAGTACTTC
many	TRBD2	TRBV10-3	TRBJ2-1	CAISDILAGVLYNEQFF	TGTGCCATCAGTGATATCCTAGCGGGGGTCCTCTACAATGAGCAGTTCTTC
few	TRBD1	TRBV7-9	TRBJ2-3	CASSSHRGPTDTQYF	TGTGCCAGCAGCTCCCACAGGGGGCCGACAGATACGCAGTATTTT
few	.	TRBV18	TRBJ1-1	CASSPMTYEAFF	TGTGCCAGCTCACCAATGACTTATGAAGCTTTCTTT
many	.	TRBV20-1	TRBJ1-2	CSARRTEEGKGGYTF	TGCAGTGCTCGACGGACGGAAGAGGGGAAAGGAGGCTACACCTTC
many	.	TRBV5-1	TRBJ1-4	CASSFTRGPREKLFF	TGCGCCAGCAGCTTCACCCGGGGGCCGAGGGAAAAACTGTTTTTT
few	.	TRBV18	TRBJ2-1	CASSPTGWAYNEQFF	TGTGCCAGCTCGCCAACAGGGTGGGCCTACAATGAGCAGTTCTTC
.	.	TRBV12-3/TRBV12-4	TRBJ2-5	CASSLVGGGQGETQYF	TGTGCCAGCAGTTTAGTGGGAGGGGGGCAGGGTGAGACCCAGTACTTC
few	.	TRBV29-1	TRBJ2-1	CSVGRGRYNEQFF	TGCAGCGTTGGGCGGGGGCGATACAATGAGCAGTTCTTC
.	.	TRBV20-1	TRBJ1-2	CSARGGTASGYTF	TGCAGTGCTAGAGGTGGGACGGCTTCCGGCTACACCTTC
few	.	TRBV5-1	TRBJ2-3	CASSASPGLQGRIDTQYF	TGCGCCAGCAGCGCAAGTCCGGGACTCCAAGGTCGAATTGATACGCAGTATTTT
few	.	TRBV24-1	TRBJ2-3	CATSDLQGAGTDTQYF	TGTGCCACCAGTGATTTGCAAGGGGCCGGGACAGATACGCAGTATTTT
many	TRBD2	TRBV5-1	TRBJ2-5	CASSPGLAGSGETQYF	TGCGCCAGCAGCCCTGGACTAGCGGGGTCAGGAGAGACCCAGTACTTC
.	.	TRBV20-1	TRBJ2-2	CSASKPLGTGELFF	TGCAGTGCTAGTAAGCCTCTGGGAACCGGGGAGCTGTTTTTT
many	.	TRBV7-2	TRBJ1-4	CASSPSRERLFF	TGTGCCAGCAGCCCCTCGCGGGAGAGACTGTTTTTT
many	.	TRBV4-1	TRBJ1-5	CASSQDGDNQPQHF	TGCGCCAGCAGCCAAGACGGAGACAATCAGCCCCAGCATTTT
.	TRBD1	TRBV10-3	TRBJ2-5	CATSRNGQAAFQETQYF	TGTGCCACCTCAAGAAACGGACAGGCAGCGTTCCAAGAGACCCAGTACTTC
.	TRBD1	TRBV3-1	TRBJ1-6	CASNIGQGASPLHF	TGTGCCAGCAACATAGGACAGGGGGCATCACCCCTCCACTTT
.	TRBD2	TRBV4-2	TRBJ2-1	CASSQAAGAYNEQFF	TGTGCCAGCAGCCAAGCAGCGGGGGCATACAATGAGCAGTTCTTC
many	.	TRBV7-8	TRBJ1-2	CASSALGRKIYGYTF	TGTGCCAGCAGCGCCCTAGGGCGTAAGATCTATGGCTACACCTTC
few	.	TRBV9	TRBJ1-4	CASSEEGVGKLIF	TGTGCCAGCAGCGAGGAGGGGGTCGGAAAACTGATTTTT
many	.	TRBV4-2	TRBJ1-4	CASSDHRVLRGEKLFF	TGTGCCAGCAGCGACCACAGGGTTTTGAGGGGTGAAAAACTGTTTTTT
many	.	TRBV6-2/TRBV6-3	TRBJ2-3	CASSSRRDQGFDTQYF	TGTGCCAGCAGTTCCCGACGCGATCAGGGATTCGATACGCAGTATTTT
.	.	TRBV4-3	TRBJ2-2	CASSQDWQNTGELFF	TGCGCCAGCAGCCAAGATTGGCAGAACACCGGGGAGCTGTTTTTT
.	.	TRBV18	TRBJ2-1	CASSPPRQPYNEQFF	TGTGCCAGCTCACCACCGCGGCAGCCGTACAATGAGCAGTTCTTC
few	.	TRBV9	TRBJ2-3	CASSAGLSRTDTQYF	TGTGCCAGCAGCGCCGGACTGTCAAGAACAGATACGCAGTATTTT
many	.	TRBV7-9	TRBJ1-5	CASSAGGWASRQPQHF	TGTGCCAGCAGCGCGGGGGGTTGGGCTTCTCGGCAGCCCCAGCATTTT
many	.	TRBV7-2	TRBJ2-2	CASSLRQGTGELFF	TGTGCCAGCAGCTTAAGGCAGGGTACCGGGGAGCTGTTTTTT
many	.	TRBV6-4	TRBJ2-1	CASSDQGDSSSYNEQFF	TGTGCCAGCAGTGACCAGGGAGACTCAAGCTCCTACAATGAGCAGTTCTTC
few	.	TRBV5-1	TRBJ1-3	CASSESFSGNTIYF	TGCGCCAGCAGTGAGTCGTTCTCTGGAAACACCATATATTTT
few	TRBD1	TRBV4-3	TRBJ1-3	CASSQLTGGSGNTIYF	TGCGCCAGCAGCCAACTAACAGGGGGCTCTGGAAACACCATATATTTT
few	TRBD1	TRBV19	TRBJ2-2	CASSPQGASTGELFF	TGTGCCAGTAGCCCACAGGGGGCTTCGACCGGGGAGCTGTTTTTT
few	.	TRBV5-4	TRBJ2-2	CASSPGDNTGELFF	TGTGCCAGCAGCCCCGGGGACAACACCGGGGAGCTGTTTTTT
many	TRBD2	TRBV25-1	TRBJ2-1	CASSERGGRDEQFF	TGTGCCAGCAGTGAGCGGGGGGGCCGGGATGAGCAGTTCTTC
many	TRBD1	TRBV12-3/TRBV12-4	TRBJ1-2	CASRQGATGYTF	TGTGCCAGCAGGCAGGGGGCGACGGGCTACACCTTC
.	.	TRBV12-3/TRBV12-4	TRBJ1-1	CASSQRQYTEAFF	TGTGCCAGCAGTCAGAGACAGTACACTGAAGCTTTCTTT
.	.	TRBV7-2	TRBJ1-6	CASSLGAANSPLHF	TGTGCCAGCAGCTTGGGGGCAGCTAATTCACCCCTCCACTTT
many	.	TRBV5-1	TRBJ1-1	CASSPSVLMNTEAFF	TGCGCCAGCAGCCCCTCCGTCCTAATGAACACTGAAGCTTTCTTT
many	TRBD1	TRBV5-1	TRBJ1-4	CASSWGTGEGEKLFF	TGCGCCAGCAGCTGGGGGACAGGGGAAGGAGAAAAACTGTTTTTT
.	.	TRBV5-5	TRBJ1-4	CASSLFGEKLFF	TGTGCCAGCAGCTTGTTCGGGGAAAAACTGTTTTTT
many	.	TRBV20-1	TRBJ1-1	CMARRQNTEAFF	TGCATGGCCAGACGGCAGAACACTGAAGCTTTCTTT
many	.	TRBV6-6	TRBJ2-3	CASSYMGTTDTQYF	TGTGCCAGCAGTTACATGGGGACCACAGATACGCAGTATTTT
few	TRBD1	TRBV5-1	TRBJ2-1	CASSLEAGGYNEQFF	TGCGCCAGCAGCTTGGAGGCAGGGGGCTACAATGAGCAGTTCTTC
few	.	TRBV5-1	TRBJ2-5	CASSEFGPATQYF	TGCGCCAGCAGCGAGTTCGGCCCCGCGACCCAGTACTTC
.	TRBD1	TRBV24-1	TRBJ1-5	CATSEGTGDQPQHF	TGTGCCACCAGTGAAGGGACAGGGGATCAGCCCCAGCATTTT
many	.	TRBV5-1	TRBJ2-2	CASGAGNTGELFF	TGCGCCAGCGGTGCGGGGAACACCGGGGAGCTGTTTTTT
few	TRBD2	TRBV5-1	TRBJ2-1	CASSLGPTGGRLYEQFF	TGCGCCAGCAGCTTGGGCCCTACGGGGGGGCGTCTATATGAGCAGTTCTTC
many	TRBD1	TRBV9	TRBJ1-1	CASSFRTGTEAFF	TGTGCCAGCAGCTTCCGGACAGGCACTGAAGCTTTCTTT
.	.	TRBV9	TRBJ1-2	CASSVGSGGYGYTF	TGTGCCAGCAGCGTAGGATCGGGGGGCTATGGCTACACCTTC
.	.	TRBV20-1	TRBJ1-5	CSARPSTGQPQHF	TGCAGTGCTAGACCCAGCACCGGGCAGCCCCAGCATTTT
many	TRBD1	TRBV7-9	TRBJ2-5	CASSNRGRGETQYF	TGTGCCAGCAGCAACAGGGGGCGAGGGGAGACCCAGTACTTC
many	.	TRBV20-1	TRBJ1-1	CSARDPEAFF	TGCAGTGCAAGGGATCCCGAAGCTTTCTTT
many	.	TRBV12-3/TRBV12-4	TRBJ2-2	CASSLEETGELFF	TGTGCCAGCAGTTTGGAGGAGACCGGGGAGCTGTTTTTT
.	TRBD1	TRBV7-8	TRBJ2-1	CASSLQGTGNYNEQFF	TGTGCCAGCAGCTTGCAAGGGACAGGTAATTACAATGAGCAGTTCTTC
.	TRBD1	TRBV24-1	TRBJ2-1	CATSGQGRSSYNEQFF	TGTGCCACCAGTGGACAGGGTCGAAGCTCCTACAATGAGCAGTTCTTC
few	.	TRBV11-3	TRBJ2-2	CASSLVAGGRTGELFF	TGTGCCAGCAGCTTAGTGGCAGGGGGGCGGACCGGGGAGCTGTTTTTT